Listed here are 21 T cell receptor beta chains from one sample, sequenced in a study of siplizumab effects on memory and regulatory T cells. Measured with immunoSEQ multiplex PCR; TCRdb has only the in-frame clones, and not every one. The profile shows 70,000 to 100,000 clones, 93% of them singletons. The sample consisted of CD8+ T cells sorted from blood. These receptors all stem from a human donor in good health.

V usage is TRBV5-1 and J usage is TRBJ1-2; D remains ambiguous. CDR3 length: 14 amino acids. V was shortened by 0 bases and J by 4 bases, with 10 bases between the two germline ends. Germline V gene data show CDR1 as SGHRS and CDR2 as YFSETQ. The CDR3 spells CASSLVASTYGYTF. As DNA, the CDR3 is TGCGCCAGCAGCTTGGTGGCCAGCACCTATGGCTACACCTTC. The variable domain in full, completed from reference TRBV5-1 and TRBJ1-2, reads KAGVTQTPRYLIKTRGQQVTLSCSPISGHRSVSWYQQTPGQGLQFLFEYFSETQRNKGNFPGRFSGRQFSNSRSEMNVSTLELGDSALYLCASSLVASTYGYTFGSGTRLTVV.

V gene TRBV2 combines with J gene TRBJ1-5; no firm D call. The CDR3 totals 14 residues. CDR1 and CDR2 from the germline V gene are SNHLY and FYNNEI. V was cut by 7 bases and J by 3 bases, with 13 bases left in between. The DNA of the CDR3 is TGTGCCAGCAAAGGAGACACAGACAATCAGCCCCAGCATTTT. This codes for CASKGDTDNQPQHF.

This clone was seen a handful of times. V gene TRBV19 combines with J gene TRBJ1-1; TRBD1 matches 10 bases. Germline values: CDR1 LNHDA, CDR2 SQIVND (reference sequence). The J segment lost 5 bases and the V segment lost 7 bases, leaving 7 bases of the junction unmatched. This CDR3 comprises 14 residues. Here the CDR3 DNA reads TGTGCCAGTACCTGGGACAGGGGAATTACTGAAGCTTTCTTT. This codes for CASTWDRGITEAFF.

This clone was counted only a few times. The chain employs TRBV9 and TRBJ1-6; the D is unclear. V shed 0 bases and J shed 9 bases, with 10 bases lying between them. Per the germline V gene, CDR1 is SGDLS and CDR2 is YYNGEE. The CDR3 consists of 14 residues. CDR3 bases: TGTGCCAGCAGCGTAGACTCAGAGGTTTCACCCCTCCACTTT. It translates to CASSVDSEVSPLHF.

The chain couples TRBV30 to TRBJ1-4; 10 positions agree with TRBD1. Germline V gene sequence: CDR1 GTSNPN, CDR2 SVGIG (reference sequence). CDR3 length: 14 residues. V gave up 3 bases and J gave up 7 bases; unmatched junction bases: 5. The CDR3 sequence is CAWRVDRGIEKLFF. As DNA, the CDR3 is TGTGCCTGGAGGGTGGACAGGGGGATTGAAAAACTGTTTTTT.

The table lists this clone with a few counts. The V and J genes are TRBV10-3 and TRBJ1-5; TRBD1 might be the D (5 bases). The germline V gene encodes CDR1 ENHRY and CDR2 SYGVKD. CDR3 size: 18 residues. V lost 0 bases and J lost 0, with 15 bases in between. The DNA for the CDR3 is TGTGCCATCAGTGAGTCGTTGGTCGGGGCTTATAGCAATCAGCCCCAGCATTTT. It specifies CAISESLVGAYSNQPQHF.

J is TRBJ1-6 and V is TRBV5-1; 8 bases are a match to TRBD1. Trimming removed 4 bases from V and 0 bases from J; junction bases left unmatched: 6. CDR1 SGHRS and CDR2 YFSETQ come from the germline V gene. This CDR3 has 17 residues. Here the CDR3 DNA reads TGCGCCAGCAGCCCGGGACAGGCGAGCTCCTATAATTCACCCCTCCACTTT. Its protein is CASSPGQASSYNSPLHF.

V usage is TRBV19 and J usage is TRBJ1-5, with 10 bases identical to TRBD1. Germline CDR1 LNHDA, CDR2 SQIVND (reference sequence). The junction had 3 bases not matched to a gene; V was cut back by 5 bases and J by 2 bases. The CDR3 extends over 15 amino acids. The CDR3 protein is CASSFGQGGNQPQHF. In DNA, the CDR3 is TGTGCCAGTAGTTTCGGACAGGGGGGCAATCAGCCCCAGCATTTT.

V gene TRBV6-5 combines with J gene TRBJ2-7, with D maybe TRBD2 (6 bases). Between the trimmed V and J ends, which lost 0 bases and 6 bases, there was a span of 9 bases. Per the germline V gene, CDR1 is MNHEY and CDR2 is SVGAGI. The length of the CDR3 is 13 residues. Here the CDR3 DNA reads TGTGCCAGCAGTTACTCACTAGCAGGCGAGCAGTACTTC. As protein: CASSYSLAGEQYF.

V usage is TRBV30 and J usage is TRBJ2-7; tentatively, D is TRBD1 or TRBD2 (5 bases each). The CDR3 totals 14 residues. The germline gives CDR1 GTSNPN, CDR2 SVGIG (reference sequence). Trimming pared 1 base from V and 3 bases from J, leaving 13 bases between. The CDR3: CAWSGLGEIYEQYF. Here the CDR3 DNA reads TGTGCCTGGAGTGGGTTAGGGGAGATCTACGAGCAGTACTTC.

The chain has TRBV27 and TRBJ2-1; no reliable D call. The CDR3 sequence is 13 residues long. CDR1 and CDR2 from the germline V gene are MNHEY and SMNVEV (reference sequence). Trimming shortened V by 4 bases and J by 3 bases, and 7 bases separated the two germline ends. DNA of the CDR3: TGTGCCAGCAGTTCCGTCGGCTACAATGAGCAGTTCTTC. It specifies CASSSVGYNEQFF.

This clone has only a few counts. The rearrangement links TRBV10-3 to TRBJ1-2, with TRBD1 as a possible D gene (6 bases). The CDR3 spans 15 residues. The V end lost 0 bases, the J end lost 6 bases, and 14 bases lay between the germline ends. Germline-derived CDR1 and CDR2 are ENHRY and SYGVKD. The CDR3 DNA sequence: TGTGCCATCAGTGAGTCGGTATCGGGGGCGGATGGCTACACCTTC. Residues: CAISESVSGADGYTF.

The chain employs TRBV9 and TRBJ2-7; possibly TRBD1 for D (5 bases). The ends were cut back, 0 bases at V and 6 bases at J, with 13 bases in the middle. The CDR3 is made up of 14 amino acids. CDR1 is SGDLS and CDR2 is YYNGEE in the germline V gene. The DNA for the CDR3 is TGTGCCAGCAGCGTAGGGGGTGACAGTCGCGAGCAGTACTTC. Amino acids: CASSVGGDSREQYF.

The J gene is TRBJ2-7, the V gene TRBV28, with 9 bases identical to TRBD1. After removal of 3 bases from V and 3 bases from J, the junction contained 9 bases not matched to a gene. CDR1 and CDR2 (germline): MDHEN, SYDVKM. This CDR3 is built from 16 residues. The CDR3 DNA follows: TGTGCCAGCAGTTTTCCCGCCGGGACAGGGCTCTACGAGCAGTACTTC. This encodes CASSFPAGTGLYEQYF.

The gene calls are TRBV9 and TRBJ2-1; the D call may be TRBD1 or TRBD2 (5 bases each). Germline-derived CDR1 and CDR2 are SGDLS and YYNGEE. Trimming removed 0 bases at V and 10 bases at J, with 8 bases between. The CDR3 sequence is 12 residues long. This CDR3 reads CASSVGGDEQFF. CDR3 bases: TGTGCCAGCAGCGTAGGAGGGGACGAGCAGTTCTTC.

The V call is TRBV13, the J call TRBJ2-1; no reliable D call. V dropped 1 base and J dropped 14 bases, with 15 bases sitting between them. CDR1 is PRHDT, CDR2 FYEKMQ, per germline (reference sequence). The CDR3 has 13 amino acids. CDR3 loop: CASSLVGLNTEFF. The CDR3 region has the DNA TGTGCCAGCAGCTTAGTCGGCCTAAACACAGAGTTCTTC.

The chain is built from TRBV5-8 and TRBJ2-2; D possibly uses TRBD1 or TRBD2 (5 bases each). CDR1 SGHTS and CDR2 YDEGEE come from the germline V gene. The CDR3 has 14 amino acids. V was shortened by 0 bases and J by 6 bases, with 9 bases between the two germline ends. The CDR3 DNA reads TGTGCCAGCAGCTTGGGTCGGGGACCCGGGGAGCTGTTTTTT. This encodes CASSLGRGPGELFF.

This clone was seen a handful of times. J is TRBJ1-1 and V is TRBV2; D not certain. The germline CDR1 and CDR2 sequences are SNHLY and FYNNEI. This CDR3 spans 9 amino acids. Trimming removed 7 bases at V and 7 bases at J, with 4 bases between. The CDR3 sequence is CASNLEAFF. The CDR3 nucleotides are TGTGCCAGCAATCTTGAAGCTTTCTTT.

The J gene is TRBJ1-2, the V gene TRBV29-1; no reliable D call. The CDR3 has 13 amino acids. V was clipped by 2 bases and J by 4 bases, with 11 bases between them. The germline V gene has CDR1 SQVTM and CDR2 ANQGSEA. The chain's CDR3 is CSVESRSSYGYTF. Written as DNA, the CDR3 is TGCAGCGTTGAATCCAGAAGTAGCTATGGCTACACCTTC.

The DNA for the CDR3 is TGCGCCAGCAGCCAAGACAGGTGGGGGACTGAAGCTTTCTTT. This codes for CASSQDRWGTEAFF. This chain uses TRBV4-3 with TRBJ1-1; possibly TRBD1 for D (5 bases). Germline V lookup: CDR1 LGHNA, CDR2 YSLEER. Trimming cost V 0 bases and J 5 bases, with 10 bases left between them. This CDR3 is 14 amino acids long.

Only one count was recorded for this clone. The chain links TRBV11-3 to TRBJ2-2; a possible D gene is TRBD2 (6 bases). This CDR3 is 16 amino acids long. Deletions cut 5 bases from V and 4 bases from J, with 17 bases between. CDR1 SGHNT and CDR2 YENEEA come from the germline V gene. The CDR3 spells CASSRGTDWGTGELFF. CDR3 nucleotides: TGTGCCAGCAGCCGCGGGACCGATTGGGGCACCGGGGAGCTGTTTTTT.